The next 19 T cell receptor beta chains were all read from a single sample in a study of T cell responses to AZD1222 COVID-19 vaccine. This table comes from immunoSEQ multiplex PCR, and its TCRdb copy is limited to in-frame clones, with some not included. Of 100,000 to 150,000 clones in the sample, 85% to 90% were seen once. The sample was peripheral blood, taken on day 0 of AZD1222 vaccination. The origin of the receptors is an adult in good health.

Only a few counts were recorded for this clone. This chain connects TRBV7-8 to TRBJ2-5, with 8 bases matching TRBD2. Trimming took 8 bases from V and 0 from J; bases not matched to a gene: 17. There are 18 residues in the CDR3. Germline V gives CDR1 SGHVS, CDR2 FQNEAQ. CDR3 nucleotide sequence: TGTGCCAGCGGTGGCGCTAGTCGGGGGGGCTCGTACCAAGAGACCCAGTACTTC. Translation gives CASGGASRGGSYQETQYF.

The rearrangement uses TRBV7-2 and TRBJ2-2; 9 bases align to TRBD1. The ends lost 6 bases at V and 3 bases at J; junction bases unmatched: 5. CDR1 and CDR2 (germline): SGHTA, FQGNSA. The CDR3 length is 15 residues. The CDR3: CASSTGQGYTGELFF. In nucleotides, the CDR3 is TGTGCCAGCAGTACCGGACAGGGGTACACCGGGGAGCTGTTTTTT.

V is TRBV9 and J is TRBJ2-3; 10 bases map to TRBD2. The V gene end was trimmed by 3 bases and the J gene end by 1 base; junction bases not matched to a gene: 5. The CDR3 loop spans 16 amino acids. Germline V gene data show CDR1 as SGDLS and CDR2 as YYNGEE. The CDR3 DNA sequence: TGTGCCAGCAGCGAAACCCTAGCGGGAGGCACAGATACGCAGTATTTT. Translated, it gives CASSETLAGGTDTQYF.

This clone has only a few counts. The V gene is TRBV19, the J gene TRBJ2-6; D gene ambiguous. V gave up 3 bases and J gave up 1 base, with 1 base separating them. This CDR3 spans 13 amino acids. CDR1 and CDR2 (germline): LNHDA, SQIVND (reference sequence). CDR3 DNA sequence: TGTGCCAGTAGTATTTCTGGGGCCAACGTCCTGACTTTC. This translates into CASSISGANVLTF.

The V and J genes are TRBV5-3 and TRBJ1-6; D is unresolved. TRBV5-3 is an ORF; its function is uncertain. CDR3 length: 19 residues. V was cut by 4 bases and J by 0 bases, with 20 bases left in between. The CDR3 DNA is TGTGCCAGAAGCCCTAATAGCGGACCGAAGAGCTCCTATAATTCACCCCTCCACTTT. It yields the protein CARSPNSGPKSSYNSPLHF.

V is TRBV2 and J is TRBJ2-1; 10 nucleotides match TRBD2. V lost 4 bases and J lost 6; bases outside the gene matches: 12. The CDR3 has 17 amino acids. The germline V gene has CDR1 SNHLY and CDR2 FYNNEI. The CDR3 sequence is CASSGKRGGSLGNEQFF. CDR3 DNA: TGTGCCAGCAGTGGGAAGCGGGGGGGCAGCTTAGGCAATGAGCAGTTCTTC.

The J gene is TRBJ1-2, the V gene TRBV10-2; D gene unclear. Trimming took 2 bases from V and 6 from J, leaving 7 bases between them. Germline CDR1 and CDR2: WSHSY and SAAADI. The CDR3 length is 12 residues. CDR3 sequence reads: CASSERDDGYTF. CDR3 nucleotide sequence: TGCGCCAGCAGTGAGCGAGACGATGGCTACACCTTC.

The chain joins TRBV2 to TRBJ2-3, with 10 nucleotides matching TRBD2. The germline CDR1 and CDR2 sequences are SNHLY and FYNNEI. J gave up 2 bases and V 5 bases, and 7 bases lay outside the gene matches. There are 16 residues in the CDR3. CDR3 DNA sequence: TGTGCCAGCAGTCCCGGGACTAGCGCGACCACAGATACGCAGTATTTT. Protein sequence: CASSPGTSATTDTQYF.

V and J are TRBV5-8 and TRBJ1-2; 9 nucleotides agree with TRBD1. Trimming removed 0 bases from V and 3 bases from J; junction bases left unmatched: 9. CDR1 is SGHTS and CDR2 is YDEGEE in the germline V gene. This CDR3 comprises 17 residues. CDR3 in amino acids: CASSLAFVDRGDYGYTF. The CDR3 DNA sequence: TGTGCCAGCAGCTTGGCCTTCGTAGACAGGGGGGACTATGGCTACACCTTC.

This clone was counted only a few times. The V call is TRBV7-3, the J call TRBJ2-1, with a tentative D call TRBD1 (5 bases). The CDR3 has 12 residues. Trimming cost V 5 bases and J 8 bases, with 10 bases left between them. Per the germline V gene, CDR1 is SGHTA and CDR2 is FQGTGA. Here the CDR3 reads CASSAAQDEQFF. CDR3 nucleotide sequence: TGTGCCAGCAGCGCCGCACAGGATGAGCAGTTCTTC.

The CDR3 reads CASSDGYEQYF. CDR3 coding DNA: TGTGCCAGCAGCGACGGGTACGAGCAGTACTTC. This chain links TRBV7-3 with TRBJ2-7, with D uncertain. The CDR3 loop spans 11 amino acids. Trimming removed 5 bases at V and 4 bases at J, with 6 bases between. Germline assignment: CDR1 SGHTA and CDR2 FQGTGA.

J is TRBJ2-1 and V is TRBV7-2; the D gene is possibly TRBD2 (6 bases). This CDR3 spans 14 amino acids. Germline V gene lookup returns CDR1 SGHTA and CDR2 FQGNSA. Deletions cut 2 bases from V and 7 bases from J, with 12 bases between. The CDR3 sequence: CASSLNRGVNEQFF. The CDR3 DNA sequence: TGTGCCAGCAGCTTAAACCGCGGGGTTAATGAGCAGTTCTTC.

This sequence joins TRBV4-2 and TRBJ2-3, with 9 nucleotides matching TRBD2. The CDR3 loop spans 14 amino acids. The germline V gene has CDR1 LGHNA and CDR2 YNFKEQ. Trimming removed 8 bases from V and 6 bases from J; junction bases left unmatched: 9. For the CDR3, the DNA is TGTGCCAGCGGGAGTAGCGGGAGCCTCGATACGCAGTATTTT. It encodes CASGSSGSLDTQYF.

The chain employs TRBV4-1 and TRBJ1-1; D is uncertain. This CDR3 is built from 13 residues. Trimming shortened V by 6 bases and J by 4 bases, and 12 bases separated the two germline ends. Germline values: CDR1 MGHRA, CDR2 YSYEKL. The CDR3: CASRMEGGTEAFF. DNA of the CDR3: TGCGCCAGCAGGATGGAGGGCGGCACTGAAGCTTTCTTT.

The chain recombines TRBV7-9 with TRBJ1-1; D is possibly TRBD1 (5 bases). Germline V gene lookup returns CDR1 SEHNR and CDR2 FQNEAQ (reference sequence). CDR3 length equals 15 residues. Trimming took 6 bases from V and 4 from J, leaving 18 bases between them. Here the CDR3 DNA reads TGTGCCAGCAGTCTCCTCGCCGGGACGAGCACTGAAGCTTTCTTT. Translated, it gives CASSLLAGTSTEAFF.

The J gene is TRBJ1-2, the V gene TRBV10-3; 10 nucleotides agree with TRBD1. Germline CDR1 ENHRY, CDR2 SYGVKD. This CDR3 spans 14 amino acids. The V and J ends lost 6 bases and 8 bases, in that order; junction bases with no gene match: 9. The CDR3: CAISQDRGKEGYTF. For the CDR3, the DNA is TGTGCCATCAGCCAGGACAGGGGGAAGGAGGGCTACACCTTC.

The chain uses TRBV5-1 and TRBJ2-3; D possibly corresponds to TRBD2 (6 bases). Between the trimmed V and J ends, which lost 0 bases and 2 bases, there was a span of 7 bases. CDR1 and CDR2 from the germline V gene are SGHRS and YFSETQ. The CDR3 runs to 14 residues. The CDR3 DNA sequence: TGCGCCAGCAGCTTGGGGGAGGTCACAGATACGCAGTATTTT. This translates into CASSLGEVTDTQYF.

V and J are TRBV7-9 and TRBJ1-5, with D perhaps TRBD1 (5 bases). The germline CDR1 and CDR2 sequences are SEHNR and FQNEAQ (reference sequence). The CDR3 consists of 12 residues. Trimming cost V 5 bases and J 7 bases, with 9 bases left between them. CDR3: CASSRGEQPQHF. Here the CDR3 DNA reads TGTGCCAGCAGCCGAGGGGAACAGCCCCAGCATTTT.

The rearrangement uses TRBV7-2 and TRBJ2-1; tentatively, D is TRBD1 or TRBD2 (6 bases each). Germline values: CDR1 SGHTA, CDR2 FQGNSA. The CDR3 length is 14 residues. The ends were cut back, 8 bases at V and 8 bases at J, with 19 bases in the middle. CDR3 sequence: CASRRGFEGDEQFF. In nucleotides, the CDR3 is TGTGCCAGCCGCCGGGGGTTTGAGGGGGATGAGCAGTTCTTC.